The present TCR beta chain was sequenced within a study of metastatic and nonmetastatic thyroid tumors. Patients underwent thyroid surgery, and none had received any treatment before it. In the original workflow: Across clinicopathological groups, CDR3 differences served as the basis for building a distant-metastasis classifier for papillary thyroid cancer. TCRdb called clones again from the PCR reads with MiXCR. V and J calls and clone size were set by TCRdb, not the authors. The sample lists around 28,000 clones, 15% to 20% occurring once. Study findings and constraints: As reported, TCR beta diversity in blood and tumor was significantly higher in malignant thyroid tumors than in benign nodules.

The CDR3 loop spans 14 amino acids. Germline V gene lookup returns CDR1 SGDLS and CDR2 YYNGEE. V lost 7 bases and J lost 3, with 17 bases in between. Only a few counts were recorded for this clone. Its antigen is unknown. This may come from a read error, since a much larger clone is one base off. The receptor was isolated from a female donor with papillary thyroid cancer or a benign thyroid nodule (not recorded which). Some clones in this sample may be carry-over from other donors' samples. The chain joins TRBV9 to TRBJ2-7, with D perhaps being TRBD1 or TRBD2 (5 bases each). Specimen: blood. CDR3 in DNA: TGTGCCAGCGGCGCCCGGGACCTTTTCTACGAGCAGTACTTC. It yields the protein CASGARDLFYEQYF.